Below are 8 T cell receptor beta chains sequenced from a single sample in a study of T cells in Graves' hyperthyroidism and ophthalmopathy. Amplified TCR beta CDR3 regions derived from RNA transcripts. Primed by the HTBI set, a first-round RT-PCR was run on the TCR CDR3. TCRdb processed the multiplex PCR reads anew with MiXCR; each CDR3 protein has one entry. The table includes around 400,000 distinct CDR3 sequences, approximately 14% detected once. The sample comprised blood. All receptors come from a woman aged 60-75 years with Graves' ophthalmopathy.

The chain is built from TRBV4-1 and TRBJ2-1; D uncertain. CDR3 length: 15 amino acids. Germline CDR1 is MGHRA and CDR2 is YSYEKL. Trimming left V 4 bases short and J 4 bases short, with 14 bases between. The CDR3 reads CASSLRVTIYNEQFF. DNA of the CDR3: TGCGCCAGCAGCCTCCGGGTTACTATATACAATGAGCAGTTCTTC.

This clonotype was observed many times. The chain recombines TRBV7-2 with TRBJ2-3, with TRBD1 as a possible D gene (6 bases). The CDR3 sequence is 14 residues long. CDR1 is SGHTA and CDR2 is FQGNSA in the germline V gene. V lost 7 bases to trimming and J lost 10 bases, with 21 bases between them. The CDR3 reads CASTPPSVQGAQYF. Here the CDR3 DNA reads TGTGCCAGCACCCCACCAAGCGTACAGGGTGCGCAGTATTTT.

A few counts support this clonotype. The V call is TRBV5-1, the J call TRBJ1-4, with TRBD1 matching over 9 bases. With 4 bases clipped from V and 6 bases from J, the junction kept 4 bases outside the gene matches. Germline-derived CDR1 and CDR2 are SGHRS and YFSETQ. This CDR3 region has 14 residues. Here the CDR3 DNA reads TGCGCCAGCAGCCGGGGACAGGGTCATGAAAAACTGTTTTTT. Amino acids: CASSRGQGHEKLFF. Complete variable domain (other parts from reference TRBV5-1 and TRBJ1-4): KAGVTQTPRYLIKTRGQQVTLSCSPISGHRSVSWYQQTPGQGLQFLFEYFSETQRNKGNFPGRFSGRQFSNSRSEMNVSTLELGDSALYLCASSRGQGHEKLFFGSGTQLSVL.

This clonotype came up many times. V usage is TRBV2 and J usage is TRBJ2-7; D may match TRBD1 or TRBD2 (5 bases each). CDR3 length: 15 amino acids. Trimming removed 5 bases from V and 3 bases from J, with 17 bases in between. The germline gives CDR1 SNHLY, CDR2 FYNNEI. CDR3 residues: CASSTYAGTVYEQYF. For the CDR3, the DNA is TGTGCCAGCAGTACGTACGCCGGGACCGTCTACGAGCAGTACTTC.

This clonotype was seen many times. V gene TRBV13 combines with J gene TRBJ2-5; 7 bases fit TRBD2. V lost 3 bases to trimming and J lost 2 bases; unmatched junction nucleotides: 6. This CDR3 has 15 residues. Germline CDR1 reads PRHDT; CDR2 reads FYEKMQ (reference sequence). CDR3 sequence reads: CASSLATSAQETQYF. DNA for the CDR3: TGTGCCAGCAGCTTGGCTACTAGCGCACAAGAGACCCAGTACTTC.

The table lists this clonotype with many counts. The chain joins TRBV11-2 to TRBJ2-7, with a weak D call TRBD2 (5 bases). The CDR3 is 13 residues long. In germline, CDR1 is SGHAT, CDR2 FQNNGV. Trimming pared 2 bases from V and 5 bases from J, leaving 10 bases between. As DNA, the CDR3 is TGTGCCAGCAGCTTAATAATGGGAGACGAGCAGTACTTC. Its protein product is CASSLIMGDEQYF.

This clonotype has at least ten counts. The chain carries TRBV28 and TRBJ1-1; no firm D call. V was clipped by 7 bases and J by 1 base, with 10 bases between them. Germline CDR1 and CDR2: MDHEN and SYDVKM. The length of the CDR3 is 13 residues. The CDR3 loop is CASNGGGNTEAFF. CDR3 nucleotide sequence: TGTGCCAGCAATGGAGGAGGGAACACTGAAGCTTTCTTT.

This clonotype was detected only a few times. The genes are TRBV4-2 and TRBJ2-5, with D possibly being TRBD2 (6 bases). V lost 4 bases and J 4 bases, leaving 13 bases between the germline ends. Germline V gene lookup returns CDR1 LGHNA and CDR2 YNFKEQ. This CDR3 has 14 amino acids. This chain's CDR3 is CASSRYPGGETQYF. The DNA of the CDR3 is TGTGCCAGCAGCCGTTACCCCGGGGGAGAGACCCAGTACTTC.